Presented here are 6 T cell receptor beta chains from one specimen sequenced in a study of cytomegalovirus exposure and HLA in healthy donors. PCR used 60 Vbeta primers and 13 Jbeta primers. Libraries were prepared by immunoSEQ multiplex PCR; TCRdb keeps only in-frame clonotypes and omits some of them. The sample lists 100,000 to 150,000 clones, 76% occurring once. Sequencing input: PBMCs. The receptors derive from a man aged 45-65 years in good health and CMV-seronegative.

This clone was recorded once. The chain links TRBV5-6 to TRBJ1-3, with D unresolved. The germline V and J ends were trimmed by 4 bases and 3 bases, with 14 bases remaining between them. Germline CDR1 and CDR2: SGHDT and YYEEEE. The CDR3 contains 15 residues. The CDR3 here is CASSRGRADGNTIYF. The CDR3, as DNA: TGTGCCAGCAGCCGCGGGAGGGCAGATGGAAACACCATATATTTT.

J is TRBJ1-4 and V is TRBV6-6; D is perhaps TRBD1 (6 bases). Looked up from germline, CDR1 is MNHNY and CDR2 is SVGAGI (reference sequence). V shed 7 bases and J shed 4 bases, with 13 bases lying between them. The CDR3 loop spans 14 amino acids. CDR3 loop: CASTAQGINEKLFF. CDR3 sequence (DNA): TGTGCCAGCACCGCTCAGGGGATTAATGAAAAACTGTTTTTT.

J is TRBJ2-3 and V is TRBV19; TRBD1 matches 9 bases. Germline CDR1 LNHDA, CDR2 SQIVND (reference sequence). The CDR3 has 15 amino acids. Losses at the gene ends were 5 bases for V and 1 base for J; bases not matched to a gene: 4. The CDR3 nucleotides read TGTGCCAGTAGTTACGGGACAGGGCGCACAGATACGCAGTATTTT. Its protein is CASSYGTGRTDTQYF.

This clone was seen more than once but under ten times. V and J are TRBV9 and TRBJ2-2; D might be TRBD1 (6 bases). The length of the CDR3 is 14 residues. Looked up from germline, CDR1 is SGDLS and CDR2 is YYNGEE. V shed 3 bases and J shed 4 bases, with 10 bases lying between them. CDR3 residues: CASSAGQVTGELFF. In nucleotides, the CDR3 is TGTGCCAGCAGCGCGGGACAAGTCACCGGGGAGCTGTTTTTT.

The J gene is TRBJ2-1, the V gene TRBV28; 9 bases are a match to TRBD1. The CDR3 is 14 residues long. Trimming removed 6 bases from V and 9 bases from J; junction bases left unmatched: 9. The germline V gene encodes CDR1 MDHEN and CDR2 SYDVKM. In DNA form, the CDR3 reads TGTGCCAGCAGACCTACAGGGGGCTTAAGTGAGCAGTTCTTC. This codes for CASRPTGGLSEQFF.

This clone has only a few counts. The chain is built from TRBV6-1 and TRBJ2-3, with 8 positions matching TRBD2. V lost 4 bases and J lost 5; bases outside the gene matches: 20. The CDR3 has 19 amino acids. CDR1 is MNHNS, CDR2 SASEGT, per germline. CDR3 coding DNA: TGTGCCAGCAGTGCCTTAGTTGGGCGGGGGGTTGGTTCAGGAGATACGCAGTATTTT. Its protein is CASSALVGRGVGSGDTQYF.